This T cell receptor beta chain appears in the sequencing data of a study of identical twins. For this clonotype: Its antigen is as yet unknown.

General study results and limits: Alpha sequences that were out-of-frame and twin-shared showed an excess of low generation probability.

Template switching created a universal primer site, and the cDNA included unique molecular identifiers. TCRdb ran MiXCR on the 5' RACE reads and lists one entry per CDR3 protein. The sample lists some 660,000 distinct CDR3 sequences; 8% to 9% were seen once. CDR1 is MNHEY and CDR2 is SVGEGT in the germline V gene. V was clipped by 4 bases and J by 6 bases; unmatched bases: 5. This CDR3 has 14 residues. These sequences were also reported in another study, on yellow fever vaccine responses in identical twins.

The receptor was isolated from a woman aged 18 to 35 in good health. The chain uses TRBV6-2 or TRBV6-3 and TRBJ2-7; 11 bases line up with TRBD1. Sequencing was performed on PBMCs. The DNA of the CDR3 is TGTGCCAGCAGTTTGGACAGGGGGCAGTCCGAGCAGTACTTC. Encoded protein: CASSLDRGQSEQYF.